This record concerns one TCR beta chain sequence. The data were taken from a study of radiotherapy plus CTLA-4 blockade in lung cancer. The length of the CDR3 is 14 residues. V was shortened by 2 bases and J by 4 bases, with 12 bases between the two germline ends. Germline CDR1 reads KGHSH; CDR2 reads LQKENI. TCRdb's copy holds only in-frame clones and misses some; the assay was immunoSEQ multiplex PCR. The data contain tens of thousands of clones, 72% of them singletons. Sample: peripheral blood, taken from a patient treated with radiotherapy plus ipilimumab. The TCR comes from a human donor with non-small cell lung cancer who had stable disease on radiotherapy plus ipilimumab. The chain carries TRBV18 and TRBJ2-7; the D gene is possibly TRBD2 (5 bases). The DNA for the CDR3 is TGTGCCAGCTCACCAAGTCGGGATTCATACGAGCAGTACTTC. It is translated as CASSPSRDSYEQYF.